The clone carrying this T cell receptor beta chain was found a few times. This CDR3 is built from 13 residues. Trimming removed 1 base at V and 4 bases at J, with 5 bases between. Germline V lookup: CDR1 MGHRA, CDR2 YSYEKL. This sample is drawn from a study of cytomegalovirus exposure and HLA in healthy donors. It was with 60 Vbeta and 13 Jbeta primers that the PCR ran. The data were produced by immunoSEQ multiplex PCR, yet TCRdb's version contains in-frame clones alone and is incomplete. The sample has fewer than 100,000 clones; 7.6% are singletons. Source material: PBMCs. This clonotype originated in a man aged 45-65 years in good health and CMV-seronegative. The chain couples TRBV4-1 to TRBJ1-3; D not certain. As DNA, the CDR3 is TGCGCCAGCAGCCAAGTGGAGGGAAACACCATATATTTT. The encoded protein is CASSQVEGNTIYF.